Listed below are T cell receptor beta chains from one sample, sequenced in a study of OX40 agonist ivuxolimab in advanced cancers. The assay was immunoSEQ multiplex PCR, and TCRdb's table has in-frame clones only and misses some. The profile covers 60,000 to 85,000 clones, with about 89% appearing a single time and about 4% taken by the ten largest. This sample comprised CD4+ or CD8+ T cells sorted from blood, obtained in a trial of the OX40 agonist ivuxolimab. All receptors derive from an adult with an advanced solid tumor such as melanoma, head and neck, liver or kidney cancer. CDR3s include the opening cysteine and the closing phenylalanine or tryptophan. D genes are given only for firm matches.

d_call: NA
j_call: TRBJ1-3
v_call: TRBV7-8
cdr3_aa: CASSSSTRSSGNTIYF
cdr3_nt: TGTGCCAGCAGCTCATCTACCAGGTCCTCTGGAAACACCATATATTTT

d_call: NA
j_call: TRBJ2-1
v_call: TRBV7-3
cdr3_aa: CASSLDSSYNEQFF
cdr3_nt: TGTGCCAGCAGCTTGGATAGCTCCTACAATGAGCAGTTCTTC

d_call: TRBD2
j_call: TRBJ2-6
v_call: TRBV7-6
cdr3_aa: CASSLWTSGSSSGANVLTF
cdr3_nt: TGTGCCAGCAGCCTGTGGACTAGCGGGTCTAGCTCTGGGGCCAACGTCCTGACTTTC

d_call: TRBD1
j_call: TRBJ2-7
v_call: TRBV5-1
cdr3_aa: CASSSLTGVGYEQYF
cdr3_nt: TGCGCCAGCAGCTCCCTGACAGGGGTCGGGTACGAGCAGTACTTC

d_call: TRBD2
j_call: TRBJ2-2
v_call: TRBV19
cdr3_aa: CATRTSGYTGELFF
cdr3_nt: TGTGCCACTCGGACTAGCGGTTACACCGGGGAGCTGTTTTTT

d_call: NA
j_call: TRBJ1-1
v_call: TRBV5-6
cdr3_aa: CASSLGATANTEAFF
cdr3_nt: TGTGCCAGCAGCTTGGGCGCGACAGCGAACACTGAAGCTTTCTTT

d_call: TRBD2
j_call: TRBJ2-7
v_call: TRBV4-2
cdr3_aa: CASSQGGLAGGLSYEQYF
cdr3_nt: TGTGCCAGCAGCCAAGGAGGCCTAGCGGGGGGACTCTCCTACGAGCAGTACTTC

d_call: NA
j_call: TRBJ2-1
v_call: TRBV11-1
cdr3_aa: CASSLAPRGALYNEQFF
cdr3_nt: TGTGCCAGCAGCTTAGCCCCCCGGGGGGCTCTTTACAATGAGCAGTTCTTC

d_call: NA
j_call: TRBJ2-5
v_call: TRBV28
cdr3_aa: CASSLRETQYF
cdr3_nt: TGTGCCAGCAGTTTACGGGAGACCCAGTACTTC

d_call: NA
j_call: TRBJ1-3
v_call: TRBV6-6
cdr3_aa: CASSLLGSADPPYF
cdr3_nt: TGTGCCAGCTCCTTACTGGGGTCGGCAGACCCACCCTATTTT